This T cell receptor beta chain emerged from a study of blood T cell repertoires in COVID-19. For the study at large: Sites in the United States, Italy and Spain provided acute and convalescent COVID-19 samples. The cDNA or gDNA used as material had been derived from T cells, B-cell-depleted T cells, or PBMCs.

This table comes from immunoSEQ multiplex PCR, and its TCRdb copy is limited to in-frame clones, with some not included. Among 350,000 to 450,000 clones, 85% were seen once, and the ten largest hold 3% to 4.5%. Germline lookup yields CDR1 MDHEN and CDR2 SYDVKM. Germline trimming cut 2 bases from V and 7 bases from J; bases unmatched to any gene: 5. CDR3 length: 14 residues. This receptor was obtained from a woman under 30 with acute or convalescent COVID-19. The specimen sequenced was peripheral blood. V is TRBV28 and J is TRBJ2-1, with 7 bases aligning to TRBD1. In nucleotides, the CDR3 is TGTGCCAGCAGTTTAGGGACAGCAAAAAATGAGCAGTTCTTC. The encoded protein is CASSLGTAKNEQFF.